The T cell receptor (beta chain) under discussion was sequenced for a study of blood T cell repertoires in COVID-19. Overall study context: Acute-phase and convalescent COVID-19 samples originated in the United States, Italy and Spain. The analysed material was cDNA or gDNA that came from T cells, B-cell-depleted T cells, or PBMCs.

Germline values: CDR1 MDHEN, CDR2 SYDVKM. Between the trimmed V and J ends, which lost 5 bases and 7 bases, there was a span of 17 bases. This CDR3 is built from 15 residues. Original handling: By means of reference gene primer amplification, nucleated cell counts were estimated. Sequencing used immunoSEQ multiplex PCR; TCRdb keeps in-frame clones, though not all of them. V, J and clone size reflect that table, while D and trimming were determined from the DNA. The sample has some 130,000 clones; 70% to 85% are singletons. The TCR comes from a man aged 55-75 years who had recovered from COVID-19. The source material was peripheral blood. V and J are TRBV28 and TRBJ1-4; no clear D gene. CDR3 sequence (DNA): TGTGCCAGCAGTCGCATCCGCCCGAGAGGTGAAAAACTGTTTTTT. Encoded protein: CASSRIRPRGEKLFF. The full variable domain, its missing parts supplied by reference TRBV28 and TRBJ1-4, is DVKVTQSSRYLVKRTGEKVFLECVQDMDHENMFWYRQDPGLGLRLIYFSYDVKMKEKGDIPEGYSVSREKKERFSLILESASTNQTSMYLCASSRIRPRGEKLFFGSGTQLSVL.